The next 5 T cell receptor beta chains were all read from a single sample in a study of shared clonotypes between healthy human individuals. Clones were sequenced by immunoSEQ multiplex PCR, and TCRdb holds only the in-frame ones, with some missing. Of fewer than 3 million clones listed, 85% to 95% are singletons. Sequencing used naive CD4+ T cells from PBMCs. Described subset: CD45RA+ positively selected. The receptors originated from a man between 18 and 29 years old in good health. Some clones in this sample may be carry-over from other donors' samples.

V gene TRBV5-1 combines with J gene TRBJ2-1, with TRBD2 matching 11 bases. The CDR3 length is 13 residues. V trimming: 4 bases; J trimming: 12 bases; junction bases outside the gene matches: 6. Germline assignment: CDR1 SGHRS and CDR2 YFSETQ. CDR3 region: CASSRTSGLLQFF. DNA for the CDR3: TGCGCCAGCAGCAGGACTAGCGGGTTGCTGCAGTTCTTC.

With respect to this clone: This sample also contains other DNA sequences that code for the same CDR3. The rearrangement joins TRBV29-1 to TRBJ2-1; D is possibly TRBD1 (6 bases). V was shortened by 4 bases and J by 0 bases, with 10 bases between the two germline ends. Germline assignment: CDR1 SQVTM and CDR2 ANQGSEA. The CDR3 runs 14 residues. CDR3 bases: TGCAGCGTTGGCGGACAGAGCTCCTACAATGAGCAGTTCTTC. Its protein product is CSVGGQSSYNEQFF.

The V and J genes are TRBV6-1 and TRBJ1-1, with 7 bases lining up with TRBD1. Germline V gene lookup returns CDR1 MNHNS and CDR2 SASEGT. CDR3 length equals 17 residues. V was clipped by 4 bases and J by 4 bases; unmatched bases: 15. The CDR3 DNA reads as TGTGCCAGCAGTGGACCTTGGGGCAGGGGGGTGCTCACTGAAGCTTTCTTT. This sequence encodes CASSGPWGRGVLTEAFF.

The genes are TRBV5-1 and TRBJ2-1; D possibly corresponds to TRBD1 (6 bases). Germline lookup yields CDR1 SGHRS and CDR2 YFSETQ. Trimming took off 4 bases at V and 0 bases at J, with 11 bases between the two ends. The CDR3 consists of 15 residues. The CDR3 is CASSADRPSYNEQFF. The CDR3 region has the DNA TGCGCCAGCAGCGCGGACAGACCCTCCTACAATGAGCAGTTCTTC.

This chain connects TRBV25-1 to TRBJ1-2; tentative D call: TRBD1 (6 bases). Germline CDR1 reads MGHDK; CDR2 reads SYGVNS. The V and J ends lost 2 bases and 8 bases respectively, with 18 bases between them. CDR3 length: 15 amino acids. The CDR3 region is CASSETGRGQGGYTF. CDR3 coding DNA: TGTGCCAGCAGTGAAACGGGCAGGGGCCAGGGGGGCTACACCTTC.